These 4 T cell receptor beta chains were sequenced from one sample in a study of shared clonotypes between healthy human individuals. Data came from immunoSEQ multiplex PCR; TCRdb stores just in-frame clones and leaves some out. The sample lists around 1,900,000 clones; about 94% were seen once. Cells designated naive CD8 were CD45RO-negative and were positively selected for CCR7, with terminally differentiated effector memory CD45RA+ cells excluded. The sample consisted of naive CD8+ T cells from PBMCs. Receptors originate from a man younger than 30 in good health. Some clones in this sample may be carry-over from other donors' samples.

Worth noting for this clone: Other DNA sequences in the sample encode the same CDR3. This chain joins TRBV27 and TRBJ2-4; D unclear. Germline assignment: CDR1 MNHEY and CDR2 SMNVEV (reference sequence). Trimming cost V 2 bases and J 0 bases, with 5 bases left between them. This CDR3 has 14 amino acids. CDR3 sequence reads: CASSLGLAKNIQYF. Written as DNA, the CDR3 is TGTGCCAGCAGTTTAGGCCTAGCCAAAAACATTCAGTACTTC.

The chain employs TRBV6-6 and TRBJ2-2; D ambiguous. The V gene's germline CDR1 is MNHNY and CDR2 SVGAGI (reference sequence). This CDR3 has 14 amino acids. With 5 bases removed from V and 1 base from J, the gap between germline ends came to 8 bases. The CDR3 DNA sequence: TGTGCCAGCAGTCCCCACAGGAACACCGGGGAGCTGTTTTTT. Residues: CASSPHRNTGELFF.

The chain links TRBV27 to TRBJ2-7; unclear D gene. Germline lookup yields CDR1 MNHEY and CDR2 SMNVEV (reference sequence). V was cut by 6 bases and J by 3 bases, with 6 bases left in between. The CDR3 is made up of 11 amino acids. Here the CDR3 DNA reads TGTGCCAGCAGAATCAACTACGAGCAGTACTTC. Its translation is CASRINYEQYF.

The CDR3 coding sequence is TGTGCCAGCAGTTATCTCCGCGGAACTAATGAAAAACTGTTTTTT. Protein: CASSYLRGTNEKLFF. The chain employs TRBV6-5 and TRBJ1-4; no reliable D call. The CDR3 has 15 residues. V was pared by 3 bases and J by 1 base, with 9 bases between. CDR1 and CDR2 from the germline V gene are MNHEY and SVGAGI.